This passage covers 7 T cell receptor beta chains from one sample sequenced in a study of blood T cells in healthy people across ages (dated by TCRdb to between 2014 and 2017). Library preparation was by 5' RACE. TCRdb records Illumina HiSeq 2500 as the sequencer. The second PCR ran for about 7 to 11 cycles and used a J-beta primer mix along with a sample-barcoded 5' primer. TCRdb itself trimmed the public reads at Q25 with fastp, ran MiXCR and retained productive beta chains. Entries are consolidated by CDR3 protein sequence, retaining the most common genes and DNA. Within this sample are about 730,000 distinct CDR3 sequences, with about 40% of them counted one time only. In total, the top ten clones hold under 25% of the sample. Sequenced: blood. These TCRs come from a woman aged 55 to 70 in good health.

The V call is TRBV3-1, the J call TRBJ2-4; TRBD2 is a possible D gene (6 bases). Looked up from germline, CDR1 is LGHDT and CDR2 is YNNKEL (reference sequence). The ends were cut back, 1 base at V and 13 bases at J, with 17 bases in the middle. The CDR3 consists of 14 residues. The CDR3 region has the DNA TGTGCCAGCAGCCAAGTTGGTCGGGAGTTCGGGCAGTACTTC. Amino acid sequence: CASSQVGREFGQYF.

V usage is TRBV28 and J usage is TRBJ1-5, with 12 bases that match TRBD1. With 4 bases clipped from V and 3 bases from J, the junction kept 13 bases outside the gene matches. The CDR3 is 19 amino acids. Germline values: CDR1 MDHEN, CDR2 SYDVKM. For the CDR3, the DNA is TGTGCCAGCAGTTCGTCAACCGGGACAGGGGGCTCCGACAATCAGCCCCAGCATTTT. The encoded protein is CASSSSTGTGGSDNQPQHF.

The gene calls are TRBV28 and TRBJ1-2; maybe TRBD1 (5 bases). In germline, CDR1 is MDHEN, CDR2 SYDVKM. V lost 4 bases and J 1 base, leaving 10 bases between the germline ends. The CDR3 has 14 amino acids. CDR3 in amino acids: CASSSHQGNYGYTF. Written as DNA, the CDR3 is TGTGCCAGCAGTTCCCACCAGGGTAACTATGGCTACACCTTC.

This chain connects TRBV10-3 to TRBJ2-7; the match to TRBD1 covers 10 bases. The CDR3 is 14 amino acids. V lost 6 bases to trimming and J lost 3 bases; unmatched junction nucleotides: 5. CDR1 is ENHRY and CDR2 is SYGVKD in the germline V gene. The CDR3 is CAISSDRGYYEQYF. The CDR3 DNA is TGTGCCATCAGCTCGGACAGGGGGTACTACGAGCAGTACTTC.

There are a few counts of this clonotype. This chain links TRBV3-1 with TRBJ2-1; D possibly corresponds to TRBD2 (6 bases). The CDR3 contains 15 residues. The germline V gene encodes CDR1 LGHDT and CDR2 YNNKEL (reference sequence). Trimming removed 0 bases at V and 11 bases at J, with 17 bases between. CDR3 residues: CASSQDYEGGVKQFF. Here the CDR3 DNA reads TGTGCCAGCAGCCAAGATTACGAAGGAGGGGTAAAGCAGTTCTTC.

This chain joins TRBV6-1 and TRBJ2-1; no definite D call. CDR1 is MNHNS, CDR2 SASEGT, per germline. V lost 2 bases, J lost 0 bases, and 11 bases lay in between. The CDR3 contains 16 residues. CDR3 loop: CASSENVLSSYNEQFF. DNA for the CDR3: TGTGCCAGCAGTGAAAATGTCTTGAGCTCCTACAATGAGCAGTTCTTC.

Turning to this clonotype: With a much larger clone just one base away, this may be a read error. The V and J genes are TRBV12-3 or TRBV12-4 and TRBJ2-7; 9 positions agree with TRBD1. J was trimmed by 5 bases and V by 6 bases; bases with no gene match: 8. The CDR3 extends over 14 amino acids. The CDR3 protein is CASRLGTGSHEQYF. CDR3 sequence (DNA): TGTGCCAGCAGACTCGGGACAGGGAGCCACGAGCAGTACTTC.